This T cell receptor beta chain was retrieved from a study of CXCR3-negative and CXCR3-positive naive CD8 T cells. Study details: Per library, roughly 1.6 +/- 0.3 million reads; roughly 150 million TRB reads overall.

UMI-labeled TRB cDNA libraries were prepared by 5' RACE. TCRdb reprocessed the 5' RACE reads, keeping one entry per CDR3 protein, no DNA. The sample's table shows roughly 140,000 distinct CDR3 sequences. Regarding the study as a whole: With respect to TRBV-TRBJ usage, naive CXCR3-negative and CXCR3-positive cells were similar; memory differed. Against CXCR3-negative naive cells, CXCR3-positive naive cells showed more hydrophobic TRB CDR3s. With CXCR3 expression partially decreased after cryopreservation, most assays relied on fresh PBMCs.

As regards this clonotype: What it binds is not known.

The CDR3 has 16 amino acids. Germline V gives CDR1 SEHNR, CDR2 FQNEAQ (reference sequence). This chain connects TRBV7-9 to TRBJ2-1; TCRdb reports TRBD1, a call that lacks DNA to check it against. This TCR was recovered from a human donor in good health. Some clones in this sample may be carry-over from other donors' samples. The sequenced sample consisted of naive CXCR3+ CD8+ T cells from blood. Indicated subset: CD45RO-CCR7+CD27+CD95- naive CD8+ T cells expressing CXCR3 (TNR3+). CDR3 loop: CASSFRTGGSDNEQFF.